The sequence of this T cell receptor beta chain was determined in a study of T cell responses to AZD1222 COVID-19 vaccine. Study-wide results and limits: Per reports, nearly half of all spike-specific TCRs target regions that are unmutated in variants. It should be noted that donors were predominantly white British and more often female, and clonal diversity was possibly underestimated. Along spike, vaccine-associated CD4 TCRs were found throughout, with dominance at 160-218 and 743-854. Spike-specific TCR breadth and depth went up after people got two AZD1222 doses.

Note on this clone: Antigen: not known.

The data were produced by immunoSEQ multiplex PCR, yet TCRdb's version contains in-frame clones alone and is incomplete. The sample carries over 100,000 clones, around 90% recorded once. The CDR3 covers 12 residues. Trimming pared 0 bases from V and 6 bases from J, leaving 6 bases between. CDR1 and CDR2 (germline): KGHSH, LQKENI. V is TRBV18 and J is TRBJ2-7; D is undetermined. The TCR sequence derives from an adult in good health. The starting material was peripheral blood, obtained on day 0 of AZD1222 vaccination. The DNA for the CDR3 is TGTGCCAGCTCACCACCGAGCAGCGAGCAGTACTTC. This codes for CASSPPSSEQYF.